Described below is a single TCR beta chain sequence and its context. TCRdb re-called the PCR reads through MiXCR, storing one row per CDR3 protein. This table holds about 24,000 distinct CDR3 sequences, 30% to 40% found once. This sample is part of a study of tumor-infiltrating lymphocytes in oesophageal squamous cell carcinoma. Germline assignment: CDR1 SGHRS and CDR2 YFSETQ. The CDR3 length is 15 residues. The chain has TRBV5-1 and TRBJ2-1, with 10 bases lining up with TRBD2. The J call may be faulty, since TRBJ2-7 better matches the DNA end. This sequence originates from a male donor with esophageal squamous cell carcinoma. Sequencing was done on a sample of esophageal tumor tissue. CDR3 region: CASSLESGRAYEQYF. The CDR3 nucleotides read TGCGCCAGCAGCTTAGAAAGCGGGAGGGCCTACGAGCAGTACTTC.